This T cell receptor beta chain is from a study of shared clonotypes between healthy human individuals. Profiled with immunoSEQ multiplex PCR; TCRdb holds only in-frame clones, not every one. Of over 1.5 million clones in the sample, 95% to 99% were seen once. The CDR3 has 15 residues. Germline V lookup: CDR1 KGHSH, CDR2 LQKENI. Trimming removed 6 bases from V and 0 bases from J, with 12 bases in between. Sequencing used naive CD4+ T cells sorted from blood. The subset: CD45RA+ positively selected. This chain connects TRBV18 to TRBJ1-5; D possibly corresponds to TRBD1 (5 bases). The clonotype comes from a man younger than 40 in good health. CDR3: CASSQAGVSNQPQHF. The DNA for the CDR3 is TGTGCCAGCTCGCAAGCGGGGGTTAGCAATCAGCCCCAGCATTTT.